The 29 T cell receptor beta chains below all came from one sample that was sequenced in a study of T cells in localized non-small cell lung cancer. Produced via immunoSEQ multiplex PCR; TCRdb's table is partial and in-frame only. The sample carries 25,000 to 30,000 clones, approximately 90% recorded once. The sample here was peripheral blood, taken before any cancer treatment. The receptors derive from a woman aged 18-49 years with stage I lung adenocarcinoma.

CDR3 nucleotide sequence: TGTGCCAGCAGTTCCCCCAAAGGGGTAGCGGGACCCCACAATGAGCAGTTCTTC. Translation: CASSSPKGVAGPHNEQFF. The rearrangement links TRBV21-1 to TRBJ2-1; TRBD2 was called by the table and not checked on the DNA. TRBV21-1 is flagged as a pseudogene. This CDR3 spans 18 amino acids.

This clone occurred once. DNA for the CDR3: TGTGCCAGCAGCTTAGGGCAGGGACGAGACACGCAGTATTTT. It is translated as CASSLGQGRDTQYF. The rearrangement uses TRBV7-2 and TRBJ2-3; D may be TRBD1 or TRBD2 (5 bases each). Germline assignment: CDR1 SGHTA and CDR2 FQGNSA. The CDR3 spans 14 residues. V lost 1 base and J lost 9, with 14 bases in between.

V is TRBV9 and J is TRBJ2-1; 9 bases match TRBD2. Germline CDR1 SGDLS, CDR2 YYNGEE. This CDR3 has 18 residues. V shed 0 bases, J shed 0 bases, and the junction held 7 bases outside the gene matches. The CDR3: CASSVGPSGTRSYNEQFF. Here the CDR3 DNA reads TGTGCCAGCAGCGTAGGGCCTAGCGGGACCCGCTCCTACAATGAGCAGTTCTTC.

V usage is TRBV5-1 and J usage is TRBJ2-7; 7 bases match TRBD1. The CDR3 consists of 15 residues. Germline V gene lookup returns CDR1 SGHRS and CDR2 YFSETQ. V gave up 5 bases and J gave up 3 bases; unmatched junction bases: 11. The CDR3: CASRYLTGQFYEQYF. The CDR3 region has the DNA TGCGCCAGCAGATACCTAACGGGACAGTTCTACGAGCAGTACTTC.

The V gene is TRBV19, the J gene TRBJ1-1, with unresolved D. The V end was cut by 11 bases, the J end by 5 bases, with 15 bases between. Germline CDR1 is LNHDA and CDR2 is SQIVND (reference sequence). The CDR3 loop spans 12 amino acids. Here the CDR3 DNA reads TGTGCCCCCCCCGGATCGTGGACTGAAGCTTTCTTT. It codes for CAPPGSWTEAFF.

This clone occurred a few times. The V call is TRBV5-4, the J call TRBJ1-2; TRBD1 matches 8 bases. The junction had 10 bases not matched to a gene; V was cut back by 2 bases and J by 4 bases. Germline loops: CDR1 SGHNT, CDR2 YYREEE (reference sequence). There are 16 residues in the CDR3. The CDR3 here is CASSLADRGSIYGYTF. The CDR3 coding sequence is TGTGCCAGCAGCTTAGCTGACAGGGGTTCCATCTATGGCTACACCTTC.

This rearrangement joins TRBV12-5 to TRBJ2-2; D is ambiguous. CDR1 and CDR2 (germline): LGHNT, FRNRAP. This CDR3 has 18 amino acids. V shed 2 bases and J shed 0 bases, with 16 bases lying between them. The CDR3 DNA sequence: TGTGCTAGTGGTTTGTTGGCGGCCTCATACACGAACACCGGGGAGCTGTTTTTT. Amino acids: CASGLLAASYTNTGELFF.

The rearrangement joins TRBV30 to TRBJ2-7; D gene uncertain. The CDR3 covers 16 residues. Germline loops: CDR1 GTSNPN, CDR2 SVGIG (reference sequence). V was pared by 0 bases and J by 1 base, with 16 bases between. CDR3 DNA: TGTGCCTGGAGTGTACAATTCGGGCGGAGTTCCTACGAGCAGTACTTC. Translation gives CAWSVQFGRSSYEQYF.

The chain couples TRBV30 to TRBJ1-1; D is unresolved. Trimming removed 0 bases from V and 6 bases from J, with 11 bases in between. Germline values: CDR1 GTSNPN, CDR2 SVGIG (reference sequence). The CDR3 contains 13 residues. Here the CDR3 reads CAWSVYGPAEAFF. Written as DNA, the CDR3 is TGTGCCTGGAGTGTATACGGGCCAGCTGAAGCTTTCTTT.

V and J are TRBV5-1 and TRBJ2-5, with 9 nucleotides matching TRBD1. V lost 0 bases to trimming and J lost 5 bases; unmatched junction nucleotides: 11. The CDR3 has 17 residues. The germline gives CDR1 SGHRS, CDR2 YFSETQ. CDR3 sequence: CASSLGGRDRAKETQYF. The CDR3 nucleotides read TGCGCCAGCAGCTTGGGGGGACGGGACAGGGCGAAGGAGACCCAGTACTTC.

V and J are TRBV5-6 and TRBJ2-7; D is perhaps TRBD2 (7 bases). Germline CDR1 is SGHDT and CDR2 is YYEEEE. This CDR3 is 14 amino acids long. Deletions cut 7 bases from V and 2 bases from J, with 16 bases between. The CDR3 sequence: CASYLGGATYEQYF. In DNA form, the CDR3 reads TGTGCCAGCTACCTGGGGGGGGCCACCTACGAGCAGTACTTC.

The chain has TRBV7-2 and TRBJ1-5; 7 bases line up with TRBD1. The CDR3 is made up of 14 amino acids. In germline, CDR1 is SGHTA, CDR2 FQGNSA. The trim removed 1 base at V and 6 bases at J, leaving 3 bases unmatched. Here the CDR3 DNA reads TGTGCCAGCAGCTTAGAACAGGGGAGTCAGCCCCAGCATTTT. Translation gives CASSLEQGSQPQHF.

This sequence joins TRBV9 and TRBJ2-1, with D tentatively TRBD2 (5 bases). Germline CDR1 reads SGDLS; CDR2 reads YYNGEE. V lost 3 bases and J 7 bases, leaving 20 bases between the germline ends. This CDR3 has 16 residues. This chain's CDR3 is CASSGKGRTGVNEQFF. DNA for the CDR3: TGTGCCAGCAGCGGAAAGGGTCGGACTGGGGTTAATGAGCAGTTCTTC. The entire variable domain, with the rest obtained from reference TRBV9 and TRBJ2-1, is as follows: DSGVTQTPKHLITATGQRVTLRCSPRSGDLSVYWYQQSLDQGLQFLIQYYNGEERAKGNILERFSAQQFPDLHSELNLSSLELGDSALYFCASSGKGRTGVNEQFFGPGTRLTVL.

The CDR3 reads CAWTRTPAHYGYTF. Written as DNA, the CDR3 is TGTGCCTGGACTAGGACACCAGCCCACTATGGCTACACCTTC. The chain is built from TRBV30 and TRBJ1-2; possible D gene TRBD1, 5 bases. The CDR3 covers 14 residues. Germline CDR1 reads GTSNPN; CDR2 reads SVGIG (reference sequence). Between the trimmed V and J ends, which lost 4 bases and 3 bases, there was a span of 15 bases.

The chain carries TRBV11-3 and TRBJ2-3; 7 bases match TRBD2. The junction had 3 bases not matched to a gene; V was cut back by 3 bases and J by 0 bases. The CDR3 covers 15 residues. Germline V lookup: CDR1 SGHNT, CDR2 YENEEA. The CDR3, as DNA: TGTGCCAGCAGCTTCTTTAGCGGGAGCACAGATACGCAGTATTTT. Amino acids: CASSFFSGSTDTQYF.

This clone showed up just once. V is TRBV5-1 and J is TRBJ2-1; D not certain. Germline values: CDR1 SGHRS, CDR2 YFSETQ. There are 12 residues in the CDR3. The ends were cut back, 7 bases at V and 4 bases at J, with 9 bases in the middle. The CDR3 sequence: CASVSGYNEQFF. The CDR3 DNA is TGCGCCAGCGTTTCAGGTTACAATGAGCAGTTCTTC.

The chain is built from TRBV29-1 and TRBJ1-2, with 7 positions matching TRBD1. Trimming took 5 bases from V and 4 from J; bases not matched to a gene: 10. Germline V gene sequence: CDR1 SQVTM, CDR2 ANQGSEA. The CDR3 spans 14 residues. The CDR3 is CSVSVQGSIYGYTF. The CDR3, as DNA: TGCAGCGTTAGCGTACAGGGGAGTATCTATGGCTACACCTTC.

The chain's CDR3 is CASSFGGTGNTIYF. The DNA for the CDR3 is TGTGCCAGCAGTTTCGGGGGAACTGGAAACACCATATATTTT. The rearrangement joins TRBV27 to TRBJ1-3; maybe TRBD1 (5 bases). The CDR3 has 14 residues. Germline assignment: CDR1 MNHEY and CDR2 SMNVEV (reference sequence). V lost 3 bases and J 2 bases, leaving 8 bases between the germline ends.

The V call is TRBV6-5, the J call TRBJ2-2; D gene unclear. V lost 6 bases and J 2 bases, leaving 7 bases between the germline ends. Looked up from germline, CDR1 is MNHEY and CDR2 is SVGAGI. CDR3 size: 13 residues. The chain's CDR3 is CASSPLNTGELFF. CDR3 in DNA: TGTGCCAGCAGCCCCTTAAACACCGGGGAGCTGTTTTTT.

This chain uses TRBV5-1 with TRBJ1-1, with D uncertain. CDR3 length equals 13 residues. Deletions cut 0 bases from V and 1 base from J, with 4 bases between. Germline V gives CDR1 SGHRS, CDR2 YFSETQ. CDR3 loop: CASSLGSNTEAFF. As DNA, the CDR3 is TGCGCCAGCAGCTTGGGGTCGAACACTGAAGCTTTCTTT.

The rearrangement uses TRBV2 and TRBJ2-7; TRBD2 matches 13 bases. V shed 7 bases and J 3 bases; nucleotides not matched to a gene: 9. This CDR3 spans 16 amino acids. The V gene's germline CDR1 is SNHLY and CDR2 FYNNEI. CDR3 amino acids: CASIAGGTSGIYEQYF. CDR3 bases: TGTGCCAGCATCGCCGGGGGGACTAGCGGGATCTACGAGCAGTACTTC.

The rearrangement joins TRBV6-5 to TRBJ1-2, with D perhaps matching TRBD1 (6 bases). CDR3 length: 13 amino acids. The V gene's germline CDR1 is MNHEY and CDR2 SVGAGI. Between the trimmed V and J ends, which lost 5 bases and 8 bases, there was a span of 15 bases. CDR3 bases: TGTGCCAGCAGTCAAGGGGGAGATCGAGGCTACACCTTC. Translated: CASSQGGDRGYTF.

This chain links TRBV18 with TRBJ1-5; TRBD1 might be the D (6 bases). The V end was cut by 4 bases, the J end by 2 bases, with 12 bases between. Germline V CDR1 and CDR2: KGHSH, LQKENI. This CDR3 has 15 amino acids. CDR3 DNA sequence: TGTGCCAGCTCACGGACAGTTGATCGCAATCAGCCCCAGCATTTT. It codes for CASSRTVDRNQPQHF.

The sample holds a few counts of this clone. This chain uses TRBV6-5 with TRBJ2-1, with TRBD2 identical over 8 bases. V gave up 9 bases and J gave up 8 bases; unmatched junction bases: 15. The CDR3 has 15 amino acids. Germline V gives CDR1 MNHEY, CDR2 SVGAGI. CDR3 amino acids: CASWGGASGSHEQFF. The CDR3 coding sequence is TGTGCCAGTTGGGGGGGGGCCAGCGGGAGTCATGAGCAGTTCTTC.

J is TRBJ2-3 and V is TRBV27; TRBD2 is a possible D gene (6 bases). Germline CDR1 reads MNHEY; CDR2 reads SMNVEV (reference sequence). The CDR3 is 15 amino acids. V was trimmed by 3 bases and J by 2 bases, leaving 12 bases between them. The CDR3 is CASSFAGLSTDTQYF. For the CDR3, the DNA is TGTGCCAGCAGTTTCGCGGGGTTATCCACAGATACGCAGTATTTT.

The V and J genes are TRBV5-1 and TRBJ2-2; D not certain. Looked up from germline, CDR1 is SGHRS and CDR2 is YFSETQ. The CDR3 spans 11 residues. Trimming cost V 6 bases and J 3 bases, with 3 bases left between them. CDR3 loop: CASTDTGELFF. The CDR3 coding sequence is TGCGCCAGCACGGACACCGGGGAGCTGTTTTTT.

The chain links TRBV7-6 to TRBJ1-1; weak D call: TRBD1 (5 bases). The CDR3 loop spans 13 amino acids. V lost 5 bases to trimming and J lost 1 base, with 8 bases between them. CDR1 and CDR2 (germline): SGHVS, FNYEAQ. CDR3 sequence: CASSRGQNTEAFF. The CDR3 DNA follows: TGTGCCAGCAGCCGAGGACAGAACACTGAAGCTTTCTTT.

The V call is TRBV6-9, the J call TRBJ1-2; 7 bases map to TRBD1. CDR3 length: 14 amino acids. Germline V gene sequence: CDR1 MNHGY, CDR2 SVAAGI. J gave up 7 bases and V 3 bases, and 8 bases lay outside the gene matches. The CDR3 loop reads CASSYRQGLSGYTF. The CDR3 bases are TGTGCCAGCAGTTACAGACAGGGTTTGAGTGGCTACACCTTC.

The gene calls are TRBV6-5 and TRBJ2-5, with D possibly TRBD1 on 5 matching bases. Germline-derived CDR1 and CDR2 are MNHEY and SVGAGI. V lost 7 bases and J lost 1, with 10 bases in between. CDR3 length equals 13 residues. The CDR3 nucleotides are TGTGCCAGCACTACAGGTCTCCAAGAGACCCAGTACTTC. The encoded protein is CASTTGLQETQYF.